This TCR beta chain was captured in a study of T cell repertoires in aging, cancer and after chemotherapy. Overall study: Pre- and post-chemotherapy samples were paired from glioblastoma patients treated with temozolomide-based therapy. Roughly 10 million TCR reads made up the full dataset.

Peripheral blood genomic DNA, not sorted cells or RNA, was the template. Trimming cost V 0 bases and J 10 bases, with 13 bases left between them. The CDR3 covers 15 residues. Germline loops: CDR1 ENHRY, CDR2 SYGVKD. This clonotype was recorded a few times. Multiplex touch-down PCR with TRB-A/B primers amplified rearranged V-D-J TRB sequences. TCRdb re-called the multiplex PCR reads with MiXCR, one entry per CDR3 protein. This sample carries over 1,500 distinct CDR3 sequences, roughly 25% of them seen once, and the ten largest clones take roughly 70%. The source material was blood. This TCR came from a human donor with a solid tumor. The chain has TRBV10-3 and TRBJ1-6; D is perhaps TRBD1 (6 bases). The CDR3 region has the DNA TGTGCCATCAGTGAGTCGACTCTGGGGGGCTCACCCCTCCACTTT. Encoded protein: CAISESTLGGSPLHF.